A selection of T cell receptor beta chains follows, all from one sample in a study of OX40 agonist ivuxolimab in advanced cancers. Here immunoSEQ multiplex PCR was the method, and the copy in TCRdb shows in-frame clones only, minus some. The table lists approximately 60,000 clones, around 92% of them singletons. Material: CD4+ or CD8+ T cells sorted from blood, obtained in a trial of the OX40 agonist ivuxolimab. The receptors stem from an adult with an advanced solid tumor such as melanoma, head and neck, liver or kidney cancer. CDR3s include the opening cysteine and the closing phenylalanine or tryptophan. A D gene is named only where the DNA matches it firmly. Only some rows state a clone size, as once, few, many or a class for expanded clones.

D: TRBD2; size: NA; J: TRBJ2-3; V: TRBV7-2; DNA: TGTGCCAGCAGCTTCGGGGGGGCGGGTACAGATACGCAGTATTTT; CDR3: CASSFGGAGTDTQYF
D: NA; size: NA; J: TRBJ2-2; V: TRBV28; DNA: TGTGCCAGCAGTTTAAGAGGAAACACCGGGGAGCTGTTTTTT; CDR3: CASSLRGNTGELFF
D: NA; size: NA; J: TRBJ2-3; V: TRBV9; DNA: TGTGCCAGCAGCGCCCCAGGAGGGCCAGATACGCAGTATTTT; CDR3: CASSAPGGPDTQYF
D: TRBD1; size: NA; J: TRBJ2-5; V: TRBV9; DNA: TGCGCCAGCAGCGCGGACAGGGGATGGGAGACCCAGTACTTC; CDR3: CASSADRGWETQYF
D: TRBD2; size: NA; J: TRBJ2-7; V: TRBV6-1; DNA: TGTGCCAGCAGTTCCGGGACTAGCGACTACGAGCAGTACTTC; CDR3: CASSSGTSDYEQYF
D: NA; size: medium-sized; J: TRBJ2-1; V: TRBV19; DNA: TGTGCCAGTAGTATATTTGGTAGGGTATCCTACAATGAGCAGTTCTTC; CDR3: CASSIFGRVSYNEQFF
D: NA; size: NA; J: TRBJ1-5; V: TRBV11-2; DNA: TGTGCCAGCAGCTTAGGGCCAGGGGAGGATCAGCCCCAGCATTTT; CDR3: CASSLGPGEDQPQHF
D: TRBD2; size: few; J: TRBJ2-7; V: TRBV7-2; DNA: TGTGCCAGCAGCTTAGGACTAGCGGGCGCTGGGGCGATCTACGAGCAGTACTTC; CDR3: CASSLGLAGAGAIYEQYF
D: TRBD2; size: NA; J: TRBJ2-3; V: TRBV11-3; DNA: TGTGCCAGCAGCCAAAGAGGGACTAGCGGCACAGATACGCAGTATTTT; CDR3: CASSQRGTSGTDTQYF
D: NA; size: NA; J: TRBJ1-2; V: TRBV29-1; DNA: TGCAGCGTTGAGGGACGGCACTATGGCTACACCTTC; CDR3: CSVEGRHYGYTF